This T cell receptor (beta chain) stems from a study of cytotoxic CD8 clonotypes in ibrutinib-treated CLL (dated by TCRdb to the early 2020s). About the investigation overall: The cohort was composed of some twelve relapsed/refractory and around 15 treatment-naive patients; IGHV unmutated status was identified in under 18 patients. Response samples were obtained after a median of 12 months of treatment, with a range of roughly 6 to 40 months. Longitudinal samples were available for about 30% of the 86 trial participants. Partial responses were observed in approximately 24 patients and complete responses in 2; after a median follow-up of around 68 months, remission was maintained in 14 patients and progression was observed in approximately 12. Cryopreserved peripheral blood mononuclear cells were collected at three points: before therapy, at response, and at either sustained remission or disease progression. Samples averaged approximately 240,000 productive templates and approximately 100,000 productive rearrangements. All remission and progressive disease samples were collected while patients were still receiving ibrutinib.

On a MiSeq, deep resolution sequencing aimed for a depth between 1 in 1 million and 1 in 200,000 T cells, with each clonotype covered 10x on average. TCR beta libraries were generated with the immunoSEQ hsTCRB Kit. As for how the authors treated the data: ImmunoSEQ Data Assistant and ImmunoSEQ Analyzer were used for data analysis, and V, D and J genes were assigned according to IMGT definitions. Clonality, which ranges from 0 to 1, was calculated by subtracting the normalized Shannon entropy of productive rearrangement frequencies from one. Public clonotype analysis was restricted to overrepresented clonotypes comprising at least 0.05% of each patient's repertoire. Thirteen age-matched healthy donor repertoires from immuneACCESS were used as controls for clonality. TCRdb took this table from immuneACCESS and kept in-frame rearrangements with V and J called. Such tables lack part of the clones; where checked against another copy, unresolved V genes explain under half of the gap, and the rest is unexplained. The D gene and trimming were derived from the DNA, and the V and J assignments and clone size from that table. This sample gives some 85,000 clones in total; roughly four fifths of them show up just once. The ten largest make up around 25% of the sample.

Study-wide findings and limitations: Public clonotypes were rare and either shrank or stayed stable during treatment, and the rise in clonality at ibrutinib response reflected expansion of private clonotypes. Baseline clonality exceeded that of age-matched healthy donors and correlated strongly with circulating CD8+ T-cell counts. At ibrutinib response clonality went up, during sustained remission it held steady, and at progression it dropped back toward baseline. Lymph node repertoires were not examined, and the timing of sampling was not matched between patients in sustained remission and those whose disease progressed.

At the junction V is shortened by 10 bases and J by 7 bases, with 29 bases in between. From the cysteine through the phenylalanine, the CDR3 covers 16 amino acids. Only the CDR3 DNA is retained, 48 bases long and in frame from the first base. Taken from the germline V gene (reference sequence), the CDR1 and CDR2 loops are LNHDA and SQIVND. Worth noting for this clone: Its cognate antigen has yet to be identified. The sample holds no much larger clone one base away, and base qualities are not on file.

The time point label of this sample denotes: around 2 years on ibrutinib. Roughly 2.2 micrograms of genomic DNA were extracted from cryopreserved PBMCs for TCR beta library preparation. Longitudinal blood samples from CLL patients on ibrutinib monotherapy were analyzed using high-throughput TCR beta sequencing. The patients were enrolled in a single-center, open-label phase 2 trial of ibrutinib monotherapy. The sample consisted of PBMCs, taken after 24 months of ibrutinib treatment. The TCR was taken from a human donor with chronic lymphocytic leukemia. The receptor chain draws on TRBV19 and TRBJ2-7; matching of 5 bases hints at TRBD1 as the D gene. The CDR3 region has the sequence CATSLMGPGPLGEQYF. The DNA sequence follows: TGTGCCACTTCCCTCATGGGGCCAGGGCCTTTGGGTGAGCAGTACTTC.